This TCR beta chain stems from a study of shared clonotypes between healthy human individuals (dated by TCRdb to the early 2020s). Background for the entire study: A few men and a couple of women, aged 18 to 49 years, made up the cohort. Per donor, three plates each were used for CD4 naive and CD4 memory, two for CD8 naive, and one for CD8 memory. To estimate repertoire size and how much clonotypes are shared between individuals, the study performed deep sequencing of blood TCR repertoires from five healthy adults. To increase sequencing depth and limit assay-specific biases, different laboratories used diverse techniques to prepare libraries and sequence TCR repertoires. Between about 0.94 and 8.9 billion PBMCs per donor were obtained by leukapheresis. The study at large found these results: Compared with non-shared clonotypes, clonotypes shared by all four sorted-subset donors had higher generation probabilities. Naive subsets generally had larger estimated clonotype richness than memory subsets did. Even with the large sequencing depth, rarefaction of the sorted-subset datasets indicated that sequencing was incomplete. When four donors were compared, the shared fraction of clonotypes was around 5% for naive CD4, around 3.6% for naive CD8, about 2.4% for memory CD4, and around 0.37% for memory CD8. Because the study included a small number of donors, the genetic and exposure-history diversity represented was limited. Only blood was sampled, and tissue TCR repertoires likely differ from those in blood. Based on pairwise subsampling, the degree of clonotype sharing among donors was expected to be affected by sequencing depth.

Relative to germline, V is missing 1 base and J is missing 5 bases, with 5 bases of the junction outside any gene match. CDR1 SGHNT and CDR2 YYREEE are derived from the germline V gene (reference sequence). Taken from cysteine to phenylalanine, the CDR3 has 16 residues. The entry retains the CDR3 DNA only, 48 bases that are in frame from base 1. A remark on this clone: Which antigen it targets is not known. Base qualities were left out, and no much larger clone turns up one base away.

TCR CDR3 regions were amplified from genomic DNA by multiplex PCR using the deep immunoSEQ assay. Extracted genomic DNA from each cell subset was spread evenly across all wells of several immunoSEQ 96-well plates, with each plate serving as a replicate. Each replicate PCR for sorted subsets received approximately 200 ng genomic DNA, equal to tens of thousands of T cell genomes. The purified libraries were quantified using a Qubit 3.0 fluorometer, sized with a Bioanalyzer 2100, and then quantified again using the KAPA Library Quantification kit. Every immunoSEQ 96-well plate was sequenced on a separate single-read 150-cycle Illumina NextSeq 550 flow cell. From the authors' description of their analysis: Because the immunoSEQ output included only junctional sequences and no quality scores, the filtering could not be the same as the filtering used for full-length reads. Sequences were annotated with PyIR, a Python wrapper for IgBLAST v1.9, and V/J genes and CDR3 were assigned using IMGT germline references. Any read was removed if the V/J assignment was weak (E-value above 1e-6), the CDR3 was missing, or the read contained stop codons, out-of-frame junctions, or ambiguous translated residues. V3J clonotypes were defined as sequences sharing an identical inferred V gene, J gene, and CDR3 amino acid sequence. To compute the percentage overlap between repertoires, the number of shared unique clonotypes was divided by the size of the smaller repertoire. Repertoire richness was assessed with RTK rarefaction, the Chao1 estimator, and Recon v2.1 estimates of unobserved clonotypes. OLGA was used to compute generation probabilities for all TCRbeta clonotypes that the gDNA method yielded from a few donors. TCRdb provides this immuneACCESS table in a form limited to in-frame rearrangements. Some clones are lacking; in checked studies, under half of them reflect an unresolved V gene, and why the rest are absent is not known. That table gives V, J and clone size, and the DNA gave D and trimming. This sample holds roughly 1,600,000 clones; approximately 98.5% were observed only once. Of the sample, 0.36% falls within the top ten clones.

Donors were healthy HIV-negative adults with no recently reported acute infections or vaccinations. Every donor was a Caucasian adult residing in Nashville, Tennessee, USA. CD4+ T cells were enriched by magnetic negative selection; naive cells were then positively selected on CD45RA, and the negative fraction formed the memory subset. Blood was obtained by leukapheresis, after which PBMCs were separated by Ficoll-Histopaque density gradient centrifugation and cryopreserved in liquid nitrogen vapor phase. Purity and quantity of every magnetically sorted T cell population were checked by analytical flow cytometry. Genomic DNA was isolated from each sorted fraction and quantified by UV absorbance on a Nanodrop 2000c.

The chain is encoded by TRBV5-4 joined to TRBJ2-3, and TRBD2 aligns with 12 junction nucleotides. The TCR was taken from a man aged 25 to 45 in good health. The sequenced sample was naive CD4+ T cells sorted from blood. This specimen's cell subset or site label, per the study, means: CD45RA+ positively selected. This receptor has the CDR3 CASSLYLAGGQDTQYF. The nucleotide sequence is TGTGCCAGCAGCTTGTACCTAGCGGGAGGGCAAGATACGCAGTATTTT.